This T cell receptor beta chain was documented in a study of T cell responses to AZD1222 COVID-19 vaccine. The wider study: Pooling covered second doses at about 4 or about 12 weeks.

As concerns this clone: Its antigen remains unidentified.

Study outcomes and limitations: Within unmutated variant regions lay the reported targets of nearly half of spike-specific TCRs.

Germline CDR1 is MDHEN and CDR2 is SYDVKM. Germline trimming cut 2 bases from V and 2 bases from J; bases unmatched to any gene: 3. This CDR3 has 15 amino acids. Using immunoSEQ multiplex PCR, the repertoire was profiled, and TCRdb retains in-frame clones only, with some absent. The sample yields approximately 120,000 clones, roughly 84% seen once. The sample was peripheral blood, taken on day 0 of AZD1222 vaccination. This sequence was found in an adult in good health. The chain links TRBV28 to TRBJ1-2; 9 bases line up with TRBD1. Here the CDR3 DNA reads TGTGCCAGCAGTTTAGGTGGGACAGGGAACTATGGCTACACCTTC. It encodes CASSLGGTGNYGYTF.